Each of the 29 T cell receptor beta chains below was sequenced from the same sample in a study of blood T cell repertoires in COVID-19. Profiled with immunoSEQ multiplex PCR; TCRdb holds only in-frame clones, not every one. The table shows tens of thousands of clones, with 76% occurring only once. The sequenced sample was peripheral blood. The source of these receptors is a man aged 65 to 85 with acute or convalescent COVID-19.

This clone was counted a few times. The gene calls are TRBV24-1 and TRBJ1-4; 8 positions agree with TRBD1. Unmatched junction bases numbered 2, after V lost 5 bases and J lost 4 bases. This CDR3 spans 14 amino acids. Germline loops: CDR1 KGHDR, CDR2 SFDVKD. The chain's CDR3 is CATSAGTGNEKLFF. CDR3 sequence (DNA): TGTGCCACCAGTGCAGGGACAGGTAATGAAAAACTGTTTTTT.

This clone was seen a single time. The genes are TRBV5-4 and TRBJ2-3; 9 bases line up with TRBD1. The V segment lost 5 bases and the J segment 7 bases; nucleotides outside the gene matches: 14. The CDR3 is 16 amino acids. From germline, CDR1 is SGHNT and CDR2 YYREEE (reference sequence). The CDR3 sequence: CASRITGTGNTHTQYF. The CDR3 nucleotides are TGTGCCAGCAGAATTACCGGGACAGGGAATACTCATACGCAGTATTTT.

The J gene is TRBJ1-1, the V gene TRBV10-1; unclear D gene. Germline lookup yields CDR1 WNHNN and CDR2 SYGVQD (reference sequence). V shed 0 bases and J shed 5 bases, with 10 bases lying between them. CDR3 length equals 14 residues. The DNA for the CDR3 is TGCGCCAGCAGTGAGTCGGGCAGTCGGACTGAAGCTTTCTTT. Amino acids: CASSESGSRTEAFF.

V is TRBV11-2 and J is TRBJ2-5; 7 nucleotides line up with TRBD2. Germline-derived CDR1 and CDR2 are SGHAT and FQNNGV. The CDR3 extends over 14 amino acids. V lost 5 bases and J lost 5; bases outside the gene matches: 8. The CDR3, as DNA: TGTGCCAGCAGCATCGGGACTACCGGGGAGACCCAGTACTTC. Translated, it gives CASSIGTTGETQYF.

The chain has TRBV4-2 and TRBJ2-3; a weak D match, TRBD2 (6 bases). In germline, CDR1 is LGHNA, CDR2 YNFKEQ. The CDR3 has 16 residues. The V gene lost 4 bases and the J gene lost 2 bases, with 16 bases spanning the gap. In DNA form, the CDR3 reads TGTGCCAGCAGCCCCCTTTCGGTAGCGGTCACAGATACGCAGTATTTT. It yields the protein CASSPLSVAVTDTQYF.

The J gene is TRBJ2-2, the V gene TRBV30; 8 bases match TRBD1. In germline, CDR1 is GTSNPN, CDR2 SVGIG (reference sequence). After removal of 0 bases from V and 7 bases from J, the junction contained 13 bases not matched to a gene. The CDR3 has 17 residues. CDR3: CAWSVGQDRVVGGELFF. The CDR3 DNA is TGTGCCTGGAGTGTTGGTCAGGACAGGGTGGTTGGCGGGGAGCTGTTTTTT.

V is TRBV9 and J is TRBJ2-1, with D possibly matching TRBD2 (5 bases). V dropped 0 bases and J dropped 4 bases, with 11 bases sitting between them. Germline V gives CDR1 SGDLS, CDR2 YYNGEE. This CDR3 spans 15 amino acids. The CDR3: CASSVGTAEYNEQFF. CDR3 in DNA: TGTGCCAGCAGCGTAGGAACAGCGGAATACAATGAGCAGTTCTTC.

This chain links TRBV6-5 with TRBJ2-7; 13 bases are a match to TRBD2. After removal of 6 bases from V and 4 bases from J, the junction contained 6 bases not matched to a gene. Germline values: CDR1 MNHEY, CDR2 SVGAGI. CDR3 length: 15 residues. For the CDR3, the DNA is TGTGCCAGCAGAGATACTAGCGGGAGGGCTTACGAGCAGTACTTC. Translated, it gives CASRDTSGRAYEQYF.

This clone was seen only a few times. The V gene is TRBV12-3 or TRBV12-4, the J gene TRBJ1-2; 7 bases match TRBD1. Unmatched junction bases numbered 5, after V lost 6 bases and J lost 4 bases. The CDR3 spans 13 residues. CDR3 region: CASSPTGAYGYTF. CDR3 in DNA: TGTGCCAGCAGCCCCACAGGGGCCTATGGCTACACCTTC.

V and J are TRBV25-1 and TRBJ2-3; 7 bases fit TRBD1. This CDR3 is built from 15 residues. The J segment lost 0 bases and the V segment lost 10 bases, leaving 10 bases of the junction unmatched. The V gene's germline CDR1 is MGHDK and CDR2 SYGVNS. The CDR3 sequence: CAIPIRDSSTDTQYF. In nucleotides, the CDR3 is TGTGCCATCCCAATCCGGGACAGTAGCACAGATACGCAGTATTTT. The variable domain in full, completed from reference TRBV25-1 and TRBJ2-3, reads EADIYQTPRYLVIGTGKKITLECSQTMGHDKMYWYQQDPGMELHLIHYSYGVNSTEKGDLSSESTVSRIRTEHFPLTLESARPSHTSQYLCAIPIRDSSTDTQYFGPGTRLTVL.

The chain joins TRBV18 to TRBJ2-3; TRBD1 matches at 8 bases. The germline CDR1 and CDR2 sequences are KGHSH and LQKENI. V gave up 5 bases and J gave up 0 bases; unmatched junction bases: 4. There are 15 residues in the CDR3. DNA for the CDR3: TGTGCCAGCTCATTCGGACAGGGAAGCACAGATACGCAGTATTTT. Its translation: CASSFGQGSTDTQYF. Full variable domain (outside the CDR3, taken from reference TRBV18 and TRBJ2-3): NAGVMQNPRHLVRRRGQEARLRCSPMKGHSHVYWYRQLPEEGLKFMVYLQKENIIDESGMPKERFSAEFPKEGPSILRIQQVVRGDSAAYFCASSFGQGSTDTQYFGPGTRLTVL.

CDR3 DNA: TGTGCCAGCAGCTTAGGGCTAGCGGGAGGGTACGGAGAGACCCAGTACTTC. This codes for CASSLGLAGGYGETQYF. The chain links TRBV7-6 to TRBJ2-5; 12 bases fit TRBD2. Germline assignment: CDR1 SGHVS and CDR2 FNYEAQ. Germline trimming cut 1 base from V and 4 bases from J; bases unmatched to any gene: 7. The CDR3 has 17 amino acids.

The chain couples TRBV5-4 to TRBJ2-2; 8 nucleotides agree with TRBD1. The CDR3 is 16 amino acids. V shed 4 bases, J shed 4 bases, and the junction held 9 bases outside the gene matches. Germline values: CDR1 SGHNT, CDR2 YYREEE (reference sequence). The CDR3 reads CASSQRTGLSTGELFF. In DNA form, the CDR3 reads TGTGCCAGCAGCCAAAGGACAGGGCTAAGCACCGGGGAGCTGTTTTTT.

Only a few counts were recorded for this clone. The rearrangement uses TRBV19 and TRBJ2-3; 8 nucleotides line up with TRBD1. Trimming at V came to 3 bases and at J to 5 bases, leaving 10 bases not matched to a gene. The V gene's germline CDR1 is LNHDA and CDR2 SQIVND (reference sequence). There are 16 residues in the CDR3. CDR3 sequence reads: CASSMYGRGREDTQYF. Here the CDR3 DNA reads TGTGCCAGTAGTATGTACGGCAGGGGGCGCGAAGATACGCAGTATTTT.

The chain couples TRBV28 to TRBJ1-2; D is undetermined. Trimming left V 3 bases short and J 3 bases short, with 20 bases between. Germline values: CDR1 MDHEN, CDR2 SYDVKM. The CDR3 consists of 17 residues. This CDR3 reads CASSFNIWAEVDYGYTF. DNA of the CDR3: TGTGCCAGCAGTTTCAATATTTGGGCGGAGGTGGACTATGGCTACACCTTC.

The V gene is TRBV7-8, the J gene TRBJ2-3; 14 bases map to TRBD2. Looked up from germline, CDR1 is SGHVS and CDR2 is FQNEAQ. This CDR3 comprises 17 residues. V lost 5 bases, J lost 8 bases, and 12 bases stayed unmatched. CDR3 loop: CASSGTSGSGVGGTQYF. DNA of the CDR3: TGTGCCAGCAGCGGGACTAGCGGGAGTGGGGTAGGGGGTACGCAGTATTTT.

V and J are TRBV5-8 and TRBJ2-3, with 9 bases that match TRBD1. Looked up from germline, CDR1 is SGHTS and CDR2 is YDEGEE. V gave up 2 bases and J gave up 6 bases; unmatched junction bases: 7. The CDR3 runs to 15 residues. The CDR3 DNA sequence: TGTGCCAGCAGCTTCCGGGACAGGGCTAAGGATACGCAGTATTTT. Translating it yields CASSFRDRAKDTQYF.

This clone was counted ten times or more. V and J are TRBV7-9 and TRBJ2-2; 7 bases are shared with TRBD1. Germline-derived CDR1 and CDR2 are SEHNR and FQNEAQ (reference sequence). CDR3 length: 13 amino acids. Germline trimming cut 7 bases from V and 4 bases from J; bases unmatched to any gene: 3. This CDR3 reads CASTRDSTGELFF. CDR3 DNA: TGTGCCAGCACCCGGGACAGCACCGGGGAGCTGTTTTTT.

The chain joins TRBV7-2 to TRBJ1-2, with D possibly TRBD1 on 5 matching bases. Germline CDR1 is SGHTA and CDR2 is FQGNSA. V was shortened by 5 bases and J by 4 bases, with 17 bases between the two germline ends. The CDR3 totals 15 residues. In DNA, the CDR3 is TGTGCCAGCAGCCCCCCCGAGGCCGGGGGCTATGGCTACACCTTC. Translated, it gives CASSPPEAGGYGYTF.

The chain carries TRBV3-1 (or the pseudogene TRBV3-2) and TRBJ1-1; 10 bases fit TRBD1. The length of the CDR3 is 13 residues. CDR1 is LGHDT, CDR2 YNNKEL, per germline (reference sequence). The V gene end was trimmed by 3 bases and the J gene end by 10 bases; junction bases not matched to a gene: 5. The CDR3 spells CASSQGTGVRAFF. The CDR3 DNA reads as TGTGCCAGCAGCCAGGGGACAGGGGTACGAGCTTTCTTT.

The chain links TRBV9 to TRBJ2-3; perhaps TRBD1 as D (6 bases). The CDR3 contains 14 residues. The V gene's germline CDR1 is SGDLS and CDR2 YYNGEE. V was clipped by 4 bases and J by 4 bases, with 13 bases between them. The CDR3 protein is CASSYQEGADTQYF. Here the CDR3 DNA reads TGTGCCAGCAGCTATCAAGAGGGGGCAGATACGCAGTATTTT.

This clone came up a few times. This rearrangement joins TRBV20-1 to TRBJ1-1; no firm D call. There are 11 residues in the CDR3. Germline V gives CDR1 DFQATT, CDR2 SNEGSKA (reference sequence). The V and J ends lost 0 bases and 7 bases respectively, with 6 bases between them. CDR3 amino acids: CSARDAVEAFF. The CDR3 coding sequence is TGCAGTGCTAGAGATGCGGTTGAAGCTTTCTTT.

This clone was found a few times. The rearrangement uses TRBV7-6 and TRBJ1-1; D is undetermined. Trimming removed 5 bases at V and 5 bases at J, with 21 bases between. Germline loops: CDR1 SGHVS, CDR2 FNYEAQ. This CDR3 is 16 amino acids long. CDR3 sequence: CASSPRGRGRETEAFF. In DNA, the CDR3 is TGTGCCAGCAGCCCCCGTGGGCGAGGGAGGGAGACTGAAGCTTTCTTT.

The CDR3 coding sequence is TGTGCCAGCAGTTATACTCCGACAGGGGCCTATGGCTACACCTTC. It is translated as CASSYTPTGAYGYTF. The chain links TRBV6-5 to TRBJ1-2; 8 nucleotides align to TRBD1. Germline values: CDR1 MNHEY, CDR2 SVGAGI. V dropped 3 bases and J dropped 4; count of bases not matched to a gene: 7. The CDR3 extends over 15 amino acids.

CDR3 sequence: CASSRDRGEEKLFF. The DNA for the CDR3 is TGTGCCAGCAGCCGGGACAGGGGGGAAGAAAAACTGTTTTTT. The chain links TRBV5-4 to TRBJ1-4, with 11 positions matching TRBD1. CDR1 and CDR2 (germline): SGHNT, YYREEE (reference sequence). Losses at the gene ends were 4 bases for V and 8 bases for J; bases not matched to a gene: 4. The CDR3 runs to 14 residues.

The V and J genes are TRBV5-1 and TRBJ2-3; TRBD1 might be the D (5 bases). V lost 3 bases and J lost 5, with 13 bases in between. Per germline, CDR1 SGHRS and CDR2 YFSETQ. The CDR3 extends over 14 amino acids. CDR3 sequence reads: CASSWGLIIDTQYF. As DNA, the CDR3 is TGCGCCAGCAGCTGGGGCCTAATTATAGATACGCAGTATTTT.

The CDR3, as DNA: TGTGCCAGCAGCCAAGAACAGAACACTGAAGCTTTCTTT. This encodes CASSQEQNTEAFF. The chain recombines TRBV14 with TRBJ1-1, with D hard to call. Germline V CDR1 and CDR2: SGHDN, FVKESK. The CDR3 length is 13 residues. V was shortened by 0 bases and J by 1 base, with 3 bases between the two germline ends.

A single count supports this clone. This chain joins TRBV9 and TRBJ2-3; perhaps TRBD1 as D (7 bases). This CDR3 is built from 15 residues. Trimming pared 2 bases from V and 4 bases from J, leaving 14 bases between. Germline values: CDR1 SGDLS, CDR2 YYNGEE. The CDR3 spells CASSVRGTVADTQYF. Here the CDR3 DNA reads TGTGCCAGCAGCGTCCGGGGGACAGTAGCAGATACGCAGTATTTT. Drawing the rest from reference TRBV9 and TRBJ2-3, the complete variable domain is DSGVTQTPKHLITATGQRVTLRCSPRSGDLSVYWYQQSLDQGLQFLIQYYNGEERAKGNILERFSAQQFPDLHSELNLSSLELGDSALYFCASSVRGTVADTQYFGPGTRLTVL.

The chain has TRBV5-1 and TRBJ2-3, with 9 nucleotides matching TRBD2. This CDR3 region has 17 residues. The ends lost 4 bases at V and 5 bases at J; junction bases unmatched: 14. CDR1 is SGHRS and CDR2 is YFSETQ in the germline V gene. This CDR3 is CASSRGLGGRAIDTQYF. The DNA of the CDR3 is TGCGCCAGCAGCCGGGGACTTGGCGGGAGGGCCATAGATACGCAGTATTTT.